One T cell receptor beta chain is described in this entry. What it binds is not known. The data were obtained in a study of glioma-infiltrating T cells after dendritic cell vaccination. As for the study in general: Samples are from glioblastoma patients in Phase I and II dendritic cell vaccine trials. Treatment, given 2003 to 2012, was autologous tumor lysate-pulsed dendritic cell vaccination.

The data were produced by immunoSEQ multiplex PCR, yet TCRdb's version contains in-frame clones alone and is incomplete. The repertoire holds just over 95,000 clones, about 79% seen once, with 5.5% to 7% in the top ten. The CDR3 loop spans 16 amino acids. With 3 bases clipped from V and 1 base from J, the junction kept 2 bases outside the gene matches. Germline V gene sequence: CDR1 SGHRS, CDR2 YFSETQ. Blood PBMC samples: pre-vaccination, two weeks post third vaccination, and at tumor progression. General study results and limits: Few patients contributed both blood and tumor specimens.

The receptor's source is a human donor with glioblastoma. V usage is TRBV5-1 and J usage is TRBJ2-2; 11 bases agree with TRBD1. Here the sequenced sample was blood, taken before dendritic cell vaccination. This CDR3 reads CASSSDRGLNTGELFF. The CDR3 nucleotides read TGCGCCAGCAGCTCGGACAGGGGGCTGAACACCGGGGAGCTGTTTTTT. Full variable domain (outside the CDR3, taken from reference TRBV5-1 and TRBJ2-2): KAGVTQTPRYLIKTRGQQVTLSCSPISGHRSVSWYQQTPGQGLQFLFEYFSETQRNKGNFPGRFSGRQFSNSRSEMNVSTLELGDSALYLCASSSDRGLNTGELFFGEGSRLTVL.